The next 26 T cell receptor beta chains were all read from a single sample in a study of T cells after posttransplantation cyclophosphamide. Assay: immunoSEQ multiplex PCR; the TCRdb copy retains only in-frame clones and omits some. The sample includes tens of thousands of clones, roughly 93% of them seen just once. Sequenced input: PBMCs. The receptors shown here come from a woman in her twenties or thirties in good health and a related stem cell transplant donor.

Written as DNA, the CDR3 is TGTGCCAATGGGCCCCTTGTTCCAACCTACGAGCAGTACTTC. Its translation: CANGPLVPTYEQYF. The genes are TRBV6-1 and TRBJ2-7; D is unclear. The CDR3 has 14 residues. Trimming pared 10 bases from V and 2 bases from J, leaving 18 bases between. The germline V gene encodes CDR1 MNHNS and CDR2 SASEGT.

This chain links TRBV7-9 with TRBJ2-7; D ambiguous. Germline loops: CDR1 SEHNR, CDR2 FQNEAQ (reference sequence). The CDR3 is 11 residues long. V lost 2 bases and J 5 bases, leaving 4 bases between the germline ends. The CDR3 DNA is TGTGCCAGCAGCTTATATGACGAGCAGTACTTC. Protein product: CASSLYDEQYF.

The rearrangement uses TRBV9 and TRBJ1-3; the D is unclear. CDR3 size: 14 residues. Trimming cost V 0 bases and J 6 bases, with 10 bases left between them. CDR1 SGDLS and CDR2 YYNGEE come from the germline V gene. CDR3 sequence reads: CASSVDGRTNTIYF. CDR3 DNA sequence: TGTGCCAGCAGCGTAGATGGCAGGACAAACACCATATATTTT.

The chain has TRBV6-1 and TRBJ1-2, with 10 bases fitting TRBD1. Germline trimming cut 7 bases from V and 5 bases from J; bases unmatched to any gene: 7. Germline values: CDR1 MNHNS, CDR2 SASEGT. This CDR3 is built from 14 residues. In nucleotides, the CDR3 is TGTGCCAGCAACCGACAGGGGGCGGGGTATGGCTACACCTTC. This gives the protein CASNRQGAGYGYTF.

This sequence joins TRBV7-2 and TRBJ1-3; no clear D. The length of the CDR3 is 15 residues. Germline lookup yields CDR1 SGHTA and CDR2 FQGNSA. Trimming stripped 1 base from V and 2 bases from J, with 9 bases between. CDR3 DNA: TGTGCCAGCAGCTTAGTCCGGGGAGCTGGAAACACCATATATTTT. As protein: CASSLVRGAGNTIYF.

The count of this clone is one. The gene calls are TRBV7-2 and TRBJ1-1; D unresolved. V dropped 3 bases and J dropped 7 bases, with 6 bases sitting between them. Germline V gives CDR1 SGHTA, CDR2 FQGNSA. The CDR3 has 11 amino acids. CDR3 protein: CASSLTREAFF. CDR3 bases: TGTGCCAGCAGCTTGACCCGTGAAGCTTTCTTT.

J is TRBJ2-2 and V is TRBV30; D is undetermined. Germline-derived CDR1 and CDR2 are GTSNPN and SVGIG (reference sequence). This CDR3 contains 14 residues. V was shortened by 1 base and J by 6 bases, with 12 bases between the two germline ends. The CDR3 here is CAWSGQSVAGELFF. CDR3 DNA: TGTGCCTGGAGTGGGCAGTCGGTAGCCGGGGAGCTGTTTTTT.

The chain has TRBV9 and TRBJ2-3, with TRBD1 identical over 10 bases. Germline CDR1 reads SGDLS; CDR2 reads YYNGEE. The CDR3 spans 16 residues. Losses at the gene ends were 4 bases for V and 5 bases for J; bases not matched to a gene: 10. This CDR3 is CASSPRGDRGKDTQYF. The CDR3 DNA sequence: TGTGCCAGCAGCCCAAGGGGGGACAGGGGTAAAGATACGCAGTATTTT.

The V call is TRBV5-1, the J call TRBJ2-2, with D unresolved. There are 15 residues in the CDR3. Germline V lookup: CDR1 SGHRS, CDR2 YFSETQ. Trimming removed 1 base from V and 1 base from J, with 8 bases in between. The CDR3 sequence: CASSLNGQNTGELFF. As DNA, the CDR3 is TGCGCCAGCAGCTTGAATGGTCAGAACACCGGGGAGCTGTTTTTT. Full variable domain (rest looked up from reference TRBV5-1 and TRBJ2-2): KAGVTQTPRYLIKTRGQQVTLSCSPISGHRSVSWYQQTPGQGLQFLFEYFSETQRNKGNFPGRFSGRQFSNSRSEMNVSTLELGDSALYLCASSLNGQNTGELFFGEGSRLTVL.

This chain uses TRBV7-6 with TRBJ1-2; TRBD1 matches 12 bases. Per the germline V gene, CDR1 is SGHVS and CDR2 is FNYEAQ. The CDR3 spans 15 residues. Trimming at V came to 5 bases and at J to 4 bases, leaving 5 bases not matched to a gene. The CDR3 reads CASSLGTGGAYGYTF. The CDR3 coding sequence is TGTGCCAGCAGCCTAGGGACAGGGGGCGCCTATGGCTACACCTTC. The full variable domain, completed using reference TRBV7-6 and TRBJ1-2, is GAGVSQSPRYKVTKRGQDVALRCDPISGHVSLYWYRQALGQGPEFLTYFNYEAQQDKSGLPNDRFSAERPEGSISTLTIQRTEQRDSAMYRCASSLGTGGAYGYTFGSGTRLTVV.

V gene TRBV19 combines with J gene TRBJ1-1; maybe TRBD1 (6 bases). The CDR3 totals 12 residues. V gave up 2 bases and J gave up 8 bases, with 9 bases separating them. Germline V gene data show CDR1 as LNHDA and CDR2 as SQIVND (reference sequence). The DNA for the CDR3 is TGTGCCAGTAGTATACCGAGGGGGGAAGCTTTCTTT. Translating it yields CASSIPRGEAFF.

V and J are TRBV4-3 and TRBJ2-6; tentatively, D is TRBD1 (6 bases). The ends were cut back, 0 bases at V and 1 base at J, with 7 bases in the middle. The CDR3 totals 16 residues. Germline V gene sequence: CDR1 LGHNA, CDR2 YSLEER. Written as DNA, the CDR3 is TGCGCCAGCAGCCAAGAAACAGGGTCTGGGGCCAACGTCCTGACTTTC. As protein: CASSQETGSGANVLTF.

The gene calls are TRBV15 and TRBJ1-4, with 9 bases that match TRBD1. With V trimmed by 0 bases and J by 5 bases, 4 bases remained unmatched. Germline assignment: CDR1 LNHNV and CDR2 YYDKDF (reference sequence). The CDR3 covers 16 residues. For the CDR3, the DNA is TGTGCCACCAGCAGAGATACTGGACAGGGGAATGAAAAACTGTTTTTT. Its translation is CATSRDTGQGNEKLFF.

V usage is TRBV7-9 and J usage is TRBJ2-2; the D call may be TRBD1 or TRBD2 (6 bases each). Germline V gives CDR1 SEHNR, CDR2 FQNEAQ (reference sequence). CDR3 length equals 14 residues. Trimming left V 2 bases short and J 6 bases short, with 10 bases between. CDR3 bases: TGTGCCAGCAGCTTATCGGGGGCGGCCGGGGAGCTGTTTTTT. This encodes CASSLSGAAGELFF.

This chain links TRBV6-5 with TRBJ2-2; 7 nucleotides agree with TRBD1. The germline V gene encodes CDR1 MNHEY and CDR2 SVGAGI. This CDR3 is 15 amino acids long. Losses at the gene ends were 6 bases for V and 3 bases for J; bases not matched to a gene: 7. The CDR3 here is CASSRRTGYTGELFF. In DNA, the CDR3 is TGTGCCAGCAGCCGCCGGACAGGTTACACCGGGGAGCTGTTTTTT.

The chain couples TRBV9 to TRBJ1-6; D not resolved. V was pared by 2 bases and J by 7 bases, with 13 bases between. Germline V lookup: CDR1 SGDLS, CDR2 YYNGEE. CDR3 length equals 15 residues. The CDR3 sequence is CASSVGLDTNSPLHF. CDR3 sequence (DNA): TGTGCCAGCAGCGTGGGTCTGGATACAAATTCACCCCTCCACTTT. Full variable domain (remainder filled in from reference TRBV9 and TRBJ1-6): DSGVTQTPKHLITATGQRVTLRCSPRSGDLSVYWYQQSLDQGLQFLIQYYNGEERAKGNILERFSAQQFPDLHSELNLSSLELGDSALYFCASSVGLDTNSPLHFGNGTRLTVT.

J is TRBJ1-2 and V is TRBV13; the D gene is possibly TRBD1 (6 bases). Germline V lookup: CDR1 PRHDT, CDR2 FYEKMQ (reference sequence). Trimming left V 5 bases short and J 5 bases short, with 15 bases between. CDR3 length equals 14 residues. In DNA, the CDR3 is TGTGCCAGCAGCACCCGGGGGGGCGTGTATGGCTACACCTTC. Translating gives CASSTRGGVYGYTF.

V gene TRBV4-3 combines with J gene TRBJ1-2; the D is unclear. Germline lookup yields CDR1 LGHNA and CDR2 YSLEER. The CDR3 is made up of 14 amino acids. V was cut by 0 bases and J by 4 bases, with 9 bases left in between. The CDR3 region has the DNA TGCGCCAGCAGCCAAGATAAGGGCCCCTATGGCTACACCTTC. It is translated as CASSQDKGPYGYTF.

V is TRBV5-1 and J is TRBJ1-1; D ambiguous. The germline gives CDR1 SGHRS, CDR2 YFSETQ. The CDR3 extends over 13 amino acids. V lost 0 bases to trimming and J lost 3 bases, with 6 bases between them. The CDR3 loop is CASSLVADTEAFF. Written as DNA, the CDR3 is TGCGCCAGCAGCTTGGTAGCAGACACTGAAGCTTTCTTT.

This clone was seen a single time. This rearrangement joins TRBV5-1 to TRBJ1-2; D might be TRBD1 (6 bases). Trimming removed 0 bases at V and 7 bases at J, with 13 bases between. Germline CDR1 SGHRS, CDR2 YFSETQ. CDR3 length: 14 residues. DNA for the CDR3: TGCGCCAGCAGCTTGGGGGGGCGAGATTTTGGCTACACCTTC. Protein sequence: CASSLGGRDFGYTF.

J is TRBJ2-1 and V is TRBV11-2; TRBD2 matches 10 bases. The CDR3 is made up of 17 amino acids. After removal of 1 base from V and 4 bases from J, the junction contained 7 bases not matched to a gene. The germline CDR1 and CDR2 sequences are SGHAT and FQNNGV. CDR3 protein: CASSLVQVAGGYNEQFF. The CDR3 coding sequence is TGTGCCAGCAGCTTAGTGCAGGTAGCGGGGGGATACAATGAGCAGTTCTTC.

About this clone: The sample carries other DNA sequences with the same CDR3. The chain recombines TRBV19 with TRBJ1-2, with TRBD1 matching over 11 bases. J was trimmed by 6 bases and V by 4 bases; bases with no gene match: 7. The CDR3 consists of 15 residues. Per germline, CDR1 LNHDA and CDR2 SQIVND (reference sequence). In nucleotides, the CDR3 is TGTGCCAGTAGTAACCAGGGACAGGGGGTGCATGGCTACACCTTC. It yields the protein CASSNQGQGVHGYTF.

This chain joins TRBV6-1 and TRBJ1-2; tentatively, D is TRBD1 (5 bases). Germline V gene data show CDR1 as MNHNS and CDR2 as SASEGT. This CDR3 is 15 amino acids long. V was pared by 5 bases and J by 10 bases, with 23 bases between. CDR3 protein: CASSLSPGDIRLYTF. As DNA, the CDR3 is TGTGCCAGCAGTCTAAGTCCGGGGGATATTCGTCTCTACACCTTC.

V usage is TRBV4-3 and J usage is TRBJ2-7; TRBD1 matches at 11 bases. Germline V lookup: CDR1 LGHNA, CDR2 YSLEER. The CDR3 has 15 amino acids. V lost 3 bases to trimming and J lost 3 bases; unmatched junction nucleotides: 4. CDR3 residues: CASSHSGTGGYEQYF. In DNA form, the CDR3 reads TGCGCCAGCAGCCATTCCGGGACAGGGGGCTACGAGCAGTACTTC.

The chain links TRBV27 to TRBJ1-1; the match to TRBD1 covers 8 bases. The CDR3 sequence is 13 residues long. The ends lost 5 bases at V and 7 bases at J; junction bases unmatched: 6. Germline V gives CDR1 MNHEY, CDR2 SMNVEV (reference sequence). The DNA for the CDR3 is TGTGCCAGCAGTGCAGGGGGCTCTGTTGAAGCTTTCTTT. This codes for CASSAGGSVEAFF.

The V gene is TRBV19, the J gene TRBJ1-6, with 9 bases fitting TRBD1. With 7 bases clipped from V and 7 bases from J, the junction kept 5 bases outside the gene matches. Germline lookup yields CDR1 LNHDA and CDR2 SQIVND (reference sequence). The CDR3 spans 14 residues. CDR3 residues: CASTNRGRNSPLHF. The CDR3 region has the DNA TGTGCCAGTACGAACAGGGGGCGAAATTCACCCCTCCACTTT.